A single sample is the source of the 3 T cell receptor beta chains below, sequenced in a study of beta chain features in type 1 diabetes. These TCRs are of unknown antigen specificity. The whole isolated RNA underwent reverse transcription, so sequencing captured expressed TCRB transcripts. The method was immunoSEQ multiplex PCR; TCRdb's version includes in-frame clones alone and lacks a portion of them. Here the sample spans about 280,000 clones, approximately 15% being singletons. Regarding the study as a whole: Patients with Type 1 diabetes showed moderately but significantly shorter TCRB CDR3s in all four CD4+ subsets.

The material sequenced was naive CD4+ T cells from blood. The receptors were sampled from a man between 18 and 35 years old with type 1 diabetes.

This clone was seen only a few times. The gene calls are TRBV30 and TRBJ2-5; the D is unclear. This CDR3 comprises 11 residues. V lost 5 bases and J 4 bases, leaving 8 bases between the germline ends. Per germline, CDR1 GTSNPN and CDR2 SVGIG (reference sequence). The CDR3 reads CAWEVGETQYF. The DNA for the CDR3 is TGTGCCTGGGAGGTTGGAGAGACCCAGTACTTC.

In this sample, this clone turned up a few times. This chain uses TRBV27 with TRBJ2-7; D is perhaps TRBD1 (6 bases). The CDR3 covers 12 residues. The V end lost 4 bases, the J end lost 7 bases, and 11 bases lay between the germline ends. Looked up from germline, CDR1 is MNHEY and CDR2 is SMNVEV (reference sequence). The CDR3 spells CASSSRGQEQYF. CDR3 DNA sequence: TGTGCCAGCAGTTCCCGAGGACAGGAGCAGTACTTC.

This chain links TRBV6-1 with TRBJ2-6; 8 nucleotides align to TRBD2. CDR3 length: 17 residues. The germline gives CDR1 MNHNS, CDR2 SASEGT. The ends lost 1 base at V and 4 bases at J; junction bases unmatched: 6. The CDR3 sequence: CASSEGIAGTGANVLTF. CDR3 nucleotide sequence: TGTGCCAGCAGTGAAGGTATAGCGGGAACCGGGGCCAACGTCCTGACTTTC.